This T cell receptor beta chain was found in a study of OX40 agonist ivuxolimab in advanced cancers. The wider study: Age averaged around 54 years (range roughly 20 to 90), and 80% to 90% were male. Prior anti-PD-1, anti-PD-L1 or anti-CTLA-4 therapy was allowed; over 30% had some.

The method was immunoSEQ multiplex PCR; TCRdb's version includes in-frame clones alone and lacks a portion of them. The table records about 81,000 clones, about 88% of them present only once. The sequence was obtained from an adult with an advanced solid tumor such as melanoma, head and neck, liver or kidney cancer. The sample consisted of CD4+ or CD8+ T cells sorted from blood, taken in a trial of the OX40 agonist ivuxolimab.

This CDR3 is CAISIGIAGGNSYNEQFF. As DNA, the CDR3 is TGTGCCATCAGTATAGGCATCGCGGGGGGGAACTCCTACAATGAGCAGTTCTTC. This sequence joins TRBV10-3 and TRBJ2-1; the match to TRBD2 covers 9 bases. Germline V lookup: CDR1 ENHRY, CDR2 SYGVKD. Trimming cost V 5 bases and J 0 bases; bases outside gene matches: 11. This CDR3 has 18 residues.